The clone carrying this T cell receptor (beta chain) was observed a few times. The antigen remains undetermined. A universal primer site was incorporated via template switching, and the cDNA contained unique molecular identifiers. From the 5' RACE reads, TCRdb called clonotypes with MiXCR, one entry per CDR3 protein. The sample shows fewer than 650,000 distinct CDR3 sequences, roughly 9.5% of them seen only once. This sample stems from a study of identical twins. CDR3 size: 12 residues. The germline V gene has CDR1 GTSNPN and CDR2 SVGIG (reference sequence). V was cut by 5 bases and J by 7 bases, with 12 bases left in between. Points from the study as a whole: For zero-insertion analyses, partial confounding could come from invariant MAIT and iNKT cells. Monozygotic twin pairs showed more out-of-frame TCR alpha sharing than models estimated.

The donor group consisted entirely of healthy Caucasians. This same sample was also taken into another study, of yellow fever vaccine responses in identical twins.

This TCR was sampled from a woman aged 18-29 years in good health. Material for sequencing was PBMCs. The chain joins TRBV30 to TRBJ2-1; D is possibly TRBD2 (5 bases). CDR3 protein: CAWGLPGNEQFF. CDR3 bases: TGTGCCTGGGGACTCCCCGGGAATGAGCAGTTCTTC.